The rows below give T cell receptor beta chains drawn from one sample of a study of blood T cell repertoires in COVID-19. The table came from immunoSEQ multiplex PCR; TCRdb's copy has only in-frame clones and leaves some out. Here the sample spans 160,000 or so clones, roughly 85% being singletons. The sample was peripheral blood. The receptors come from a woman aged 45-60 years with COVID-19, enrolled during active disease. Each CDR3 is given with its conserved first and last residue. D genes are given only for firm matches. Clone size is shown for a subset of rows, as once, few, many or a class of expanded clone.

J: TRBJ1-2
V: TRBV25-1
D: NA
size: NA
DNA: TGTGCCAGCAGCAACCTTGGGGAGGGGAACTATGGCTACACCTTC
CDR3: CASSNLGEGNYGYTF

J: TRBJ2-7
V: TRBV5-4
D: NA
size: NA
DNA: TGTGCCAGCAGCTTGGACGGTCGGGGGGCGCAGGAGCAGTACTTC
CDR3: CASSLDGRGAQEQYF

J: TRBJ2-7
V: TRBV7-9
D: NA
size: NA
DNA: TGTGCCAGCAGGTATGACAGACCCGGGGGCGAGCAGTACTTC
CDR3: CASRYDRPGGEQYF

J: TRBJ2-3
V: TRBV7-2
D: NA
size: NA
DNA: TGTGCCAGCAGCTTAGGCCAGAGGGCCACAGATACGCAGTATTTT
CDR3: CASSLGQRATDTQYF

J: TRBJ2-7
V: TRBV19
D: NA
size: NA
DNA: TGTGCCAGTAGTATAGAAGGGGCAATACCCTACGAGCAGTACTTC
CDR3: CASSIEGAIPYEQYF

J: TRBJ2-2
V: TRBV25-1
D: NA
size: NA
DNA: TGTGCCAGCAGTGGGCGGCAATCGAGGACCGGGGAGCTGTTTTTT
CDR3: CASSGRQSRTGELFF

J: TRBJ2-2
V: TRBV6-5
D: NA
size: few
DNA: TGTGCCAGCTTTGGGGCCCCGGGCACCGGGGAGCTGTTTTTT
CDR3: CASFGAPGTGELFF

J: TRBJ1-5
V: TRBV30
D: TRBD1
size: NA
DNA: TGTGCCTGTCAGGGGGCGGGAGGCAATCAGCCCCAGCATTTT
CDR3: CACQGAGGNQPQHF

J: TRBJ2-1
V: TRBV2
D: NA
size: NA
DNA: TGTGCCAGCAGTGAGCAGCGGTTAGTCTTGGATGAGCAGTTCTTC
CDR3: CASSEQRLVLDEQFF

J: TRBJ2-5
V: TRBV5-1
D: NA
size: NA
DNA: TGCGCCAGCAGCTTGGCCGCGAGGACAAAAGGAGAGACCCAGTACTTC
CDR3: CASSLAARTKGETQYF

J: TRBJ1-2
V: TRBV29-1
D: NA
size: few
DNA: TGCAGCGCCGACCCCTTAGGGGGTCGGGAAGGCTACACCTTC
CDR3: CSADPLGGREGYTF

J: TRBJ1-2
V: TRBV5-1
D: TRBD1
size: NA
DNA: TGCGCCAGCAGCCCTGGGGACAGGGATTTCTATGGCTACACCTTC
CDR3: CASSPGDRDFYGYTF

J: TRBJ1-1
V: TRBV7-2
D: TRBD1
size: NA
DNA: TGTGCCAGCAGCTTAGGGAGGGACAGGGCTAACACTGAAGCTTTCTTT
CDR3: CASSLGRDRANTEAFF

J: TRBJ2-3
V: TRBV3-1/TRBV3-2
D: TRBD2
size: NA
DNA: TGTGCCAGCAGCCAAGATGGGGGGGGGACGAAGGTGGATACGCAGTATTTT
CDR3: CASSQDGGGTKVDTQYF

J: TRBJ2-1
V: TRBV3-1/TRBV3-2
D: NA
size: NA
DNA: TGTGCCAGCAGCCAGGGGCTAGCGAATGAGCAGTTCTTC
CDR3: CASSQGLANEQFF

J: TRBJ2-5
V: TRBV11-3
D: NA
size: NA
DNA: TGTGCCAGCAGTCTAGCTTTCCAAGAGACCCAGTACTTC
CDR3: CASSLAFQETQYF

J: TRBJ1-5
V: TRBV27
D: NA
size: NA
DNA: TGTGCCAGCAGTTCAGTCGGGTTAAGCAATCAGCCCCAGCATTTT
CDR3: CASSSVGLSNQPQHF

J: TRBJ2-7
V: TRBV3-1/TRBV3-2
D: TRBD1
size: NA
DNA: TGTGCCAGCAGCCAAGATCCCCAGGGGGCTAGGGAGCAGTACTTC
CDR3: CASSQDPQGAREQYF

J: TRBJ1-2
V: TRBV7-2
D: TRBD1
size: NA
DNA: TGTGCCAGCAGCCCAAACAGGGGAAACTATGGCTACACCTTC
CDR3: CASSPNRGNYGYTF

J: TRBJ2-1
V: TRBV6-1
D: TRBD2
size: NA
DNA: TGTGCCAGCCACCCCACTAGCGGGACTGCGAATGAGCAGTTCTTC
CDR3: CASHPTSGTANEQFF

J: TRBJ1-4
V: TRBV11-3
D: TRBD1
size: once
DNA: TGTGCCAGCAGCCCTAGACAGGGGTCTAATGAAAAACTGTTTTTT
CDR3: CASSPRQGSNEKLFF

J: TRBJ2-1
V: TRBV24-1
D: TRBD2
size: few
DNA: TGTGCCACCAAAGGGCCTCGAGCGGGGGACAATGAGCAGTTCTTC
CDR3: CATKGPRAGDNEQFF

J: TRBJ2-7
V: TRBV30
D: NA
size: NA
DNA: TGTGCCTGGAGTGTACAAGGGAGGCGCGAGCAGTACTTC
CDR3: CAWSVQGRREQYF

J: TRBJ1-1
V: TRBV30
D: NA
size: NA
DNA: TGTGCCTGGGGTATGGGGAGCTCTGAAGCTTTCTTT
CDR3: CAWGMGSSEAFF

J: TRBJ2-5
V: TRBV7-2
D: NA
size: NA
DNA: TGTGCCAGCAGCCTGATAGGATTAGTGGAGCGAGAGACCCAGTACTTC
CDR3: CASSLIGLVERETQYF

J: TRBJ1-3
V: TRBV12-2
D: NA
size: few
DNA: TGTGCAAGTCGCTTAGTGTTTACCGGGACAGGGGTCGACGGAAACACCATATATTTT
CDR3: CASRLVFTGTGVDGNTIYF

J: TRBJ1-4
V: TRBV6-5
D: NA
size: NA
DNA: TGTGCCAGCAGTTTCATACAGGGAAATGAAAAACTGTTTTTT
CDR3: CASSFIQGNEKLFF

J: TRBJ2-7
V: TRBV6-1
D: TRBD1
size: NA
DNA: TGTGCCAGCAGGGAAGGGACAGCTTCCTACGAGCAGTACTTC
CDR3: CASREGTASYEQYF

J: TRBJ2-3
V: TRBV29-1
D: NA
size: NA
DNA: TGCAGCGTTGCGGGGGGCACAGATACGCAGTATTTT
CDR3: CSVAGGTDTQYF

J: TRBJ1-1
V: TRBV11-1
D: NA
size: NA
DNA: TGTGCCAGCAGCTCACCCGCAGGGGTGGGTACTGAAGCTTTCTTT
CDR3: CASSSPAGVGTEAFF

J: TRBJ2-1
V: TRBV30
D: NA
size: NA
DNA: TGTGCCTGCCACTGGGGGACAAGGGTTGAGCAGTTCTTC
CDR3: CACHWGTRVEQFF

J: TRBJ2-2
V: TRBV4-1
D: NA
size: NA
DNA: TGCGCCAGCAGCCCGCGGCTAGACACCGGGGAGCTGTTTTTT
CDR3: CASSPRLDTGELFF

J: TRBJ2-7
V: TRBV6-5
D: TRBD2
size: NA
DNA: TGTGCCAGCAGTCACGGGGGGGCAGGCGAGCAGTACTTC
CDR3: CASSHGGAGEQYF

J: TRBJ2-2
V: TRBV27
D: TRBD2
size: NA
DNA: TGTGCCAGCAGTTTACGGGGGGGGACCGGGGAGCTGTTTTTT
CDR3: CASSLRGGTGELFF

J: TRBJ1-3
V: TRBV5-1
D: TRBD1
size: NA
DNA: TGCGCCAGCAGCTGGACAGGGAGCGGCGGAAACACCATATATTTT
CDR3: CASSWTGSGGNTIYF

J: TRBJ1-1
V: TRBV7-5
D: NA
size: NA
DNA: TGTGTCAGAAGCTTGACAAAAGTGGCGCCTGGGTACACTGAAGCTTTCTTT
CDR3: CVRSLTKVAPGYTEAFF

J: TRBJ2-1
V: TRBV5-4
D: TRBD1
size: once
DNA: TGTGCCAGCAGCTTGGAGAAGGGACAGGGAAACAATGAGCAGTTCTTC
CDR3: CASSLEKGQGNNEQFF

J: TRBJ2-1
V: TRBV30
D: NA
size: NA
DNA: TGTGCCTGTGGGCATTTAGACAATGAGCAGTTCTTC
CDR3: CACGHLDNEQFF

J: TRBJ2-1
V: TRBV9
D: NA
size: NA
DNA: TGTGCCAGCAGCGTAGCATGGACACCGGACAATGAGCAGTTCTTC
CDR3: CASSVAWTPDNEQFF

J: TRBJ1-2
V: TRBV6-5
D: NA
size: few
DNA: TGTGCCAGCAGTTACGACACGAATCCTCTCGGCTACACCTTC
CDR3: CASSYDTNPLGYTF

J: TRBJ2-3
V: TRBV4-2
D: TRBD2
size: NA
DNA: TGTGCCAGCAGCCAAGAGAGGTCTAGCGGGGAGGCAGATACGCAGTATTTT
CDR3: CASSQERSSGEADTQYF

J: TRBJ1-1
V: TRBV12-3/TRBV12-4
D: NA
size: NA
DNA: TGTGCCAGCAGTTTTGGGCAAAACACTGAAGCTTTCTTT
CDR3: CASSFGQNTEAFF

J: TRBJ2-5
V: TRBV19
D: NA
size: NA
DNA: TGTGCCAGTAGCGGGGGGCTACCTTTAGGGGAGACCCAGTACTTC
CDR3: CASSGGLPLGETQYF

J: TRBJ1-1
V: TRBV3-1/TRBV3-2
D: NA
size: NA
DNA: TGTGCCAGCAGCCAAGGGAGAGGGAACACTGAAGCTTTCTTT
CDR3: CASSQGRGNTEAFF